These 3 T cell receptor beta chains came from one sample sequenced in a study of control samples from healthy donors and cancer patients. Clones were sequenced by immunoSEQ multiplex PCR, and TCRdb holds only the in-frame ones, with some missing. The data show about 130,000 clones, with 75% to 95% seen just once and almost 2.5% held by the top ten. Specimen: blood. The receptors shown here come from a man in his late teens or twenties in good health.

CDR3 DNA: TGTGCCATCAGTGAGGGGACTATTGGGGGGGAGCTGTTTTTT. Protein: CAISEGTIGGELFF. The gene calls are TRBV10-3 and TRBJ2-2; 7 nucleotides match TRBD2. Looked up from germline, CDR1 is ENHRY and CDR2 is SYGVKD. J lost 8 bases, V lost 2 bases, and 5 bases had no gene match. The CDR3 spans 14 residues.

The rearrangement links TRBV18 to TRBJ2-1; tentatively, D is TRBD1 (5 bases). Looked up from germline, CDR1 is KGHSH and CDR2 is LQKENI. The CDR3 is 14 residues long. V lost 1 base, J lost 4 bases, and 8 bases lay in between. This CDR3 is CASSPLAGYNEQFF. The CDR3 bases are TGTGCCAGCTCACCACTAGCAGGGTACAATGAGCAGTTCTTC. Based on the CDR3 plus reference TRBV18 and TRBJ2-1, the full variable domain is NAGVMQNPRHLVRRRGQEARLRCSPMKGHSHVYWYRQLPEEGLKFMVYLQKENIIDESGMPKERFSAEFPKEGPSILRIQQVVRGDSAAYFCASSPLAGYNEQFFGPGTRLTVL.

The chain carries TRBV5-1 and TRBJ2-7; D perhaps matches TRBD1 (6 bases). This CDR3 spans 16 amino acids. Germline V gives CDR1 SGHRS, CDR2 YFSETQ. The V end lost 3 bases, the J end lost 5 bases, and 21 bases lay between the germline ends. CDR3 bases: TGCGCCAGCAGCTCCAACCGGGACACTCTGGCCCACGAGCAGTACTTC. It specifies CASSSNRDTLAHEQYF.